This TCR beta chain was recorded in a study of blood T cell repertoires in COVID-19. This CDR3 is 16 amino acids long. J was trimmed by 5 bases and V by 7 bases; bases with no gene match: 14. In germline, CDR1 is MDHEN, CDR2 SYDVKM. Generated by immunoSEQ multiplex PCR, the TCRdb table keeps only in-frame clones and is missing some. The sample lists around 96,000 clones; 90% to 95% were seen once. Sequencing input: peripheral blood. The chain has TRBV28 and TRBJ2-7, with 10 bases matching TRBD1. The TCR comes from a human donor with active COVID-19. The donor label of this sample is uncertain. CDR3 in amino acids: CASTTPADRGHDEQYF. The CDR3 nucleotides are TGTGCCAGCACCACCCCTGCCGACAGGGGGCACGACGAGCAGTACTTC.